These T cell receptor beta chains were read from a single sample in a study of cytomegalovirus exposure and HLA in healthy donors. Sequencing was performed with immunoSEQ multiplex PCR; in TCRdb, only in-frame clones are kept and a portion is missing. The sample contains 150,000 to 200,000 clones, 70% to 80% of which appear only once. The sample consisted of PBMCs. The receptors here all came from a woman younger than 45 in good health and CMV-seropositive. CDR3s include the opening cysteine and the closing phenylalanine or tryptophan. Fields, in order: D gene, CDR3 length, J gene, V gene, clone size, CDR3 DNA, CDR3 protein. A D gene is named only where the DNA matches it firmly. The listing skips clone size in some rows; elsewhere it reads once, few, many or a size class.

TRBD1 | 15 | TRBJ1-3 | TRBV30 | - | TGTGCCTGGAGTCGCGACAGGGGGGGAAGAAACACCATATATTTT | CAWSRDRGGRNTIYF
- | 14 | TRBJ1-2 | TRBV11-2 | - | TGTGCCAGCAGCTTAGCATCGGGGGGCTCTGGCTACACCTTC | CASSLASGGSGYTF
TRBD1 | 14 | TRBJ2-7 | TRBV19 | - | TGTGCCACCTCATGGGGGACAGGAGAGGGCGAGCAGTACTTC | CATSWGTGEGEQYF
- | 14 | TRBJ2-5 | TRBV9 | - | TGTGCCAGCAGCGTCGGGGGGCTTCAAGAGACCCAGTACTTC | CASSVGGLQETQYF
TRBD2 | 16 | TRBJ2-7 | TRBV6-5 | - | TGTGCCAGCAGTTACTCGACTAGCGGGGGGATTGACGAGCAGTACTTC | CASSYSTSGGIDEQYF
TRBD2 | 14 | TRBJ2-5 | TRBV11-3 | - | TGTGCCAGCAGCTGGACTAGCGGGAATGCGGCCCAGTACTTC | CASSWTSGNAAQYF
- | 15 | TRBJ2-1 | TRBV29-1 | - | TGCAGCGTTGAGGGGGGGACAGGCCCCTACAATGAGCAGTTCTTC | CSVEGGTGPYNEQFF
- | 11 | TRBJ1-6 | TRBV30 | - | TGTGCCTGGAGAACGGTTTCACCCCTCCACTTT | CAWRTVSPLHF
- | 13 | TRBJ2-7 | TRBV4-3 | - | TGCGCCAGCAGCCCAGGACAGCCCTACGAGCAGTACTTC | CASSPGQPYEQYF
- | 17 | TRBJ2-1 | TRBV5-6 | - | TGTGCCAGCAGCTTGGAAATCAGGTCCCTTTCAGGCAATGAGCAGTTCTTC | CASSLEIRSLSGNEQFF
TRBD1 | 16 | TRBJ2-7 | TRBV15 | - | TGTGCCACCAGCAGTTCCCCCTCGGCAGGGGGCTACGAGCAGTACTTC | CATSSSPSAGGYEQYF
- | 16 | TRBJ1-1 | TRBV5-6 | - | TGTGCCAGCAGCTTGTGGGTCAGGCCGGCGAACACTGAAGCTTTCTTT | CASSLWVRPANTEAFF
- | 13 | TRBJ2-7 | TRBV27 | - | TGTGCCAGCAGCTCAAGAACAATTTACGAGCAGTACTTC | CASSSRTIYEQYF
TRBD1 | 14 | TRBJ2-7 | TRBV29-1 | - | TGCAGCGTTGTACCGGGACAGAGCTCCTACGAGCAGTACTTC | CSVVPGQSSYEQYF
- | 14 | TRBJ2-7 | TRBV4-1 | few | TGCGCCAGCAGCCCCGGCCAGGGGGGCTACGAGCAGTACTTC | CASSPGQGGYEQYF
TRBD1 | 15 | TRBJ1-6 | TRBV4-3 | few | TGCGCCAGCAGCCAAACGACAGGGGAAAATTCACCCCTCCACTTT | CASSQTTGENSPLHF
- | 15 | TRBJ1-5 | TRBV4-1 | - | TGCGCCAGCAGCCAAGATTGGAGGACTAATCAGCCCCAGCATTTT | CASSQDWRTNQPQHF
TRBD1 | 15 | TRBJ1-1 | TRBV7-9 | - | TGTGCCAGCAGCTCGGGACAGGGGCCAGCCGCTGAAGCTTTCTTT | CASSSGQGPAAEAFF
- | 13 | TRBJ1-1 | TRBV7-9 | - | TGTGCCAGCAGCTTAATGGGAGATACTGAAGCTTTCTTT | CASSLMGDTEAFF
TRBD1 | 13 | TRBJ1-2 | TRBV7-9 | - | TGTGCCAGCAGCTCGACAGGGTTGGAAGGCTACACCTTC | CASSSTGLEGYTF
- | 14 | TRBJ2-7 | TRBV7-9 | - | TGTGCCAGCAGCTTAGCTCCAAAATCCTACGAGCAGTACTTC | CASSLAPKSYEQYF
TRBD2 | 18 | TRBJ2-1 | TRBV11-3 | once | TGTGCCAGCAGCTTAGAACTCTCCGGGACTAGATCCTACAATGAGCAGTTCTTC | CASSLELSGTRSYNEQFF
- | 13 | TRBJ1-1 | TRBV12-5 | few | TGTGCTAGTGGCCGGGGATTAGACACTGAAGCTTTCTTT | CASGRGLDTEAFF
TRBD1 | 15 | TRBJ1-5 | TRBV29-1 | - | TGCAGCGTTGCGTGGAGGACAGGACCTAATCAGCCCCAGCATTTT | CSVAWRTGPNQPQHF
- | 15 | TRBJ1-6 | TRBV5-1 | - | TGCGCCAGCAGCCCCGCCTCACAGTTTGACTCACCCCTCCACTTT | CASSPASQFDSPLHF
TRBD2 | 16 | TRBJ2-3 | TRBV4-2 | - | TGTGCCAGCAGCCCGGGAGCGGGAGGGTCCCCAGATACGCAGTATTTT | CASSPGAGGSPDTQYF
- | 17 | TRBJ2-5 | TRBV4-1 | - | TGCGCCAGCAGCCAAGATCCGGCAGGGGGGATCCAAGAGACCCAGTACTTC | CASSQDPAGGIQETQYF
TRBD1 | 13 | TRBJ1-1 | TRBV5-5 | - | TGTGCCAGCAGCTTTTACAGGGGACCTGAAGCTTTCTTT | CASSFYRGPEAFF
TRBD2 | 15 | TRBJ2-3 | TRBV5-1 | - | TGCGCCAGCAGCCCAACCTTCGCGGGAGTAGATACGCAGTATTTT | CASSPTFAGVDTQYF
- | 14 | TRBJ1-1 | TRBV6-5 | - | TGTGCCAGCAGTCCAGGACGTAGAGGGACTGAAGCTTTCTTT | CASSPGRRGTEAFF
TRBD1 | 14 | TRBJ2-7 | TRBV2 | few | TGTGCCAGCAGTCCGGACAGGGGGCCCAACGAGCAGTACTTC | CASSPDRGPNEQYF
- | 13 | TRBJ2-3 | TRBV7-6 | few | TGTGCCAGCAGCTGGGGACTCACAGATACGCAGTATTTT | CASSWGLTDTQYF
TRBD1 | 16 | TRBJ1-5 | TRBV2 | few | TGTGCCAGCAGAAAATCCAGACAGGGTGACAATCAGCCCCAGCATTTT | CASRKSRQGDNQPQHF
TRBD2 | 17 | TRBJ2-5 | TRBV5-4 | - | TGTGCCAGCTCCTTGGGAATTAGCGGGGGAGTCCAAGAGACCCAGTACTTC | CASSLGISGGVQETQYF
- | 15 | TRBJ1-1 | TRBV5-4 | few | TGTGCCAGCAGCCGACGTGGGGGGATGAACACTGAAGCTTTCTTT | CASSRRGGMNTEAFF
- | 14 | TRBJ1-2 | TRBV4-1 | - | TGCGCCAGCAGCCCCATCGGGGGTGACTATGGCTACACCTTC | CASSPIGGDYGYTF
- | 13 | TRBJ1-1 | TRBV5-6 | - | TGTGCCAGCAGCTTGGCCCCGGGGGCTGAAGCTTTCTTT | CASSLAPGAEAFF
- | 16 | TRBJ1-4 | TRBV5-1 | once | TGCGCCAGCAGCTTGGGGCAGGGAGGAACTAATGAAAAACTGTTTTTT | CASSLGQGGTNEKLFF
- | 11 | TRBJ1-1 | TRBV4-2 | - | TGTGCCAGCTCAGACGGACTAGAAGCTTTCTTT | CASSDGLEAFF
- | 14 | TRBJ2-1 | TRBV2 | - | TGTGCCAGCAAGGTCCCGGGGAACAACAATGAGCAGTTCTTC | CASKVPGNNNEQFF
TRBD2 | 15 | TRBJ2-1 | TRBV7-9 | - | TGTGCCAGCAGCTTAGTTTTAGCGGGGGCCAATGAGCAGTTCTTC | CASSLVLAGANEQFF
TRBD2 | 13 | TRBJ2-7 | TRBV9 | - | TGTGCCAGCAGCGTTGGGGGGGTTGGGGAGCAGTACTTC | CASSVGGVGEQYF
- | 13 | TRBJ1-1 | TRBV6-5 | - | TGTGCCAGCAGTTACGGGAGGAACACTGAAGCTTTCTTT | CASSYGRNTEAFF
TRBD1 | 11 | TRBJ1-4 | TRBV2 | - | TGTGCCAGCAGGGGACAGGGGAAACTGTTTTTT | CASRGQGKLFF
- | 12 | TRBJ2-7 | TRBV2 | - | TGTGCCAGCAGTGTACAGTCCTACGAGCAGTACTTC | CASSVQSYEQYF
TRBD1 | 15 | TRBJ1-2 | TRBV7-2 | once | TGTGCCAGCAGCTTAGGAGGGACAGGGAACTATGGCTACACCTTC | CASSLGGTGNYGYTF
- | 14 | TRBJ2-1 | TRBV9 | - | TGTGCCAGCAGCGTAGGACTAGAATACAATGAGCAGTTCTTC | CASSVGLEYNEQFF
- | 14 | TRBJ1-1 | TRBV21-1 | - | TGTGCCAGCAGCAAAAGCTATCTGAACACTGAAGCTTTCTTT | CASSKSYLNTEAFF
TRBD2 | 14 | TRBJ2-3 | TRBV11-3 | - | TGTGCCAGCAGCGCCACGGCGGGGGCAGATACGCAGTATTTT | CASSATAGADTQYF
- | 14 | TRBJ1-5 | TRBV6-5 | - | TGTGCCAGCAGCACAGGGTTAGGAAGTCAGCCCCAGCATTTT | CASSTGLGSQPQHF
- | 11 | TRBJ2-7 | TRBV20-1 | - | TGCAGTGCTGACCAGGGCCACGAGCAGTACTTC | CSADQGHEQYF
TRBD2 | 16 | TRBJ2-7 | TRBV4-3 | - | TGCGCCAGCAGCCATTCGACCGGGACTACCACCTACGAGCAGTACTTC | CASSHSTGTTTYEQYF
- | 13 | TRBJ2-7 | TRBV9 | once | TGTGCCAGCAGCGTACAGGAGGGGTACGAGCAGTACTTC | CASSVQEGYEQYF
- | 15 | TRBJ1-3 | TRBV2 | - | TGTGCCAGCGCATCCGACAGGTCCGCTGGAAACACCATATATTTT | CASASDRSAGNTIYF
- | 12 | TRBJ1-1 | TRBV11-2 | few | TGTGCCAGCAGCCCCATCGAAACAGAAGCTTTCTTT | CASSPIETEAFF